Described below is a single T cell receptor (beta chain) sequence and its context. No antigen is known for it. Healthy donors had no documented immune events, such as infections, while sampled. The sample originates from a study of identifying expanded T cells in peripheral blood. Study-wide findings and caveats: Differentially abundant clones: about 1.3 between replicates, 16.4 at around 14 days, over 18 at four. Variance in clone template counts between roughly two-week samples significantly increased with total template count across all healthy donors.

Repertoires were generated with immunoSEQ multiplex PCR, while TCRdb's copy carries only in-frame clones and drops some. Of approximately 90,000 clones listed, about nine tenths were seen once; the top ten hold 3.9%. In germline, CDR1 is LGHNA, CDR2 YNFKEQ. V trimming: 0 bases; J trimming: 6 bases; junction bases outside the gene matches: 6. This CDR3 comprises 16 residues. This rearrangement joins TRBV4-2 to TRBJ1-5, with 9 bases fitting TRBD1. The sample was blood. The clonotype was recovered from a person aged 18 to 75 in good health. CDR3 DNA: TGTGCCAGCAGCCAAGATCAGCGGACAGGGGCTCAGCCCCAGCATTTT. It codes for CASSQDQRTGAQPQHF.